This T cell receptor (beta chain) was documented in a study of graft-versus-host responses after intestinal transplantation. Study information: Transplants given to recipients were multivisceral, liver-intestinal, or isolated intestinal. Once they had received anti-thymocyte globulin induction, all recipients took tacrolimus and steroids for approximately three years.

Researchers sorted proliferating CFSE-low CD3+CD4+ and CD3+CD8+ responders once the reaction had finished. The CDR3 is made up of 15 amino acids. With V trimmed by 5 bases and J by 6 bases, 11 bases remained unmatched. CDR1 SEHNR and CDR2 FQNEAQ come from the germline V gene (reference sequence). Using immunoSEQ multiplex PCR, the repertoire was profiled, and TCRdb retains in-frame clones only, with some absent. The table has about 14,000 clones, roughly 35% seen once. The source material was alloreactive CD4+ T cells from a mixed lymphocyte reaction culture, sampled before intestinal transplant. Subset meaning: CFSE-low proliferating T cells sorted from approximately 6-day pre-transplant mixed lymphocyte reaction (GvH or HvG direction). The sequence was obtained from a human patient who received an intestinal transplant. The rearrangement links TRBV7-9 to TRBJ2-3, with 7 bases lining up with TRBD1. This chain's CDR3 is CASSITPTGVDTQYF. Here the CDR3 DNA reads TGTGCCAGCAGCATCACACCAACAGGGGTGGATACGCAGTATTTT. The variable domain in full, completed from reference TRBV7-9 and TRBJ2-3, reads DTGVSQNPRHKITKRGQNVTFRCDPISEHNRLYWYRQTLGQGPEFLTYFQNEAQLEKSRLLSDRFSAERPKGSFSTLEIQRTEQGDSAMYLCASSITPTGVDTQYFGPGTRLTVL.